This record covers a single TCR beta chain. Its specificity is unknown. The data are from a study of molecular identifiers for immune sequencing clone quantification. Study-level points and caveats: Jurkat TCR RNA spiked in from one cell reportedly remained identifiable amid one million naive cells. Whereas naive cells kept under 1% of molecules in clones above 20 RNA copies, such clones held over 97% in effectors.

TCRdb analysed the PCR reads with MiXCR anew, one entry per CDR3 protein. The table records around 480,000 distinct CDR3 sequences, approximately 25% of them present only once. V was pared by 0 bases and J by 1 base, with 11 bases between. This CDR3 has 15 residues. The germline V gene encodes CDR1 SGDLS and CDR2 YYNGEE. Sorting selected naive CD8 T cells with a CD8+CD4-CCR7+CD45RA+ phenotype. This clonotype was obtained from a human donor in good health. Some libraries in this study had Jurkat cell RNA spiked in. V gene TRBV9 combines with J gene TRBJ2-7; D is undetermined. Sequencing was carried out using naive CD8+ T cells from blood, with Jurkat cell RNA spiked in. Subset noted: FACS-sorted CD8+CD4-CCR7+CD45RA+ naive T cells. The CDR3: CASSVGPGDSYEQYF. The CDR3 region has the DNA TGTGCCAGCAGCGTAGGGCCAGGAGATTCCTACGAGCAGTACTTC.